This TCR beta chain was sequenced for a study of T cell responses to AZD1222 COVID-19 vaccine. CDR3 length equals 14 residues. CDR1 is SGHAT and CDR2 is FQNNGV in the germline V gene. Trimming took off 6 bases at V and 0 bases at J, with 12 bases between the two ends. This clone was counted once. Repertoires were generated with immunoSEQ multiplex PCR, while TCRdb's copy carries only in-frame clones and drops some. This sample carries 100,000 to 130,000 clones, roughly nine tenths of them seen once, and the ten largest clones take approximately 3.1%. The chain joins TRBV11-2 to TRBJ2-7; no reliable D call. This receptor was obtained from an adult in good health. The material was peripheral blood, obtained on day 0 of MenACWY control vaccination. Here the CDR3 reads CASRVGFSSYEQYF. Written as DNA, the CDR3 is TGTGCCAGCAGGGTGGGGTTCTCCTCCTACGAGCAGTACTTC.